The clone carrying this T cell receptor (beta chain) was found a few times. Sequenced by immunoSEQ multiplex PCR; TCRdb stores in-frame clones only, minus some. In the table there are about 78,000 clones, less than 90% of which are singletons. CDR3 length: 16 residues. With 3 bases removed from V and 3 bases from J, the gap between germline ends came to 15 bases. Per germline, CDR1 LNHDA and CDR2 SQIVND (reference sequence). These data originate in a study of blood T cell repertoires in COVID-19. For the study at large: From T cells, B-cell-depleted T cells, or PBMCs came the material, which was cDNA or gDNA.

The origin of this receptor is a man between 50 and 59 years old with acute or convalescent COVID-19. The sequenced sample consisted of peripheral blood. The chain combines TRBV19 with TRBJ1-3, with D tentatively TRBD1 (5 bases). The CDR3 sequence: CASSISHGAGGNTIYF. CDR3 sequence (DNA): TGTGCCAGTAGTATCTCGCATGGGGCAGGTGGAAACACCATATATTTT.